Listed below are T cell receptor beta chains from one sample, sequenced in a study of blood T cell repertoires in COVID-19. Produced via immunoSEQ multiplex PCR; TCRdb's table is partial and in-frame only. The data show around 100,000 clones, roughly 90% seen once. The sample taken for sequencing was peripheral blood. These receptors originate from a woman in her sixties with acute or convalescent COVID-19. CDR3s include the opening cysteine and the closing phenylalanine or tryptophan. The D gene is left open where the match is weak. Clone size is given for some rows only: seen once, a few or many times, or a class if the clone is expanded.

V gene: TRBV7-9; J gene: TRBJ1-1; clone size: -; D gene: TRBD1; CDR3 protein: CASSLRSGGTEAFF; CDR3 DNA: TGTGCCAGCAGCTTACGGTCAGGGGGCACTGAAGCTTTCTTT
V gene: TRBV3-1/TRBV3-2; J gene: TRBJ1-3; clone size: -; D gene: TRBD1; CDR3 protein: CASGDRGNTIYF; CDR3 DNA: TGTGCCAGCGGGGACAGGGGAAACACCATATATTTT
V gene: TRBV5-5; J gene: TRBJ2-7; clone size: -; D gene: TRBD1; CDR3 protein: CASSRPTGTGEQYF; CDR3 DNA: TGTGCCAGCAGCCGACCGACAGGGACGGGCGAGCAGTACTTC
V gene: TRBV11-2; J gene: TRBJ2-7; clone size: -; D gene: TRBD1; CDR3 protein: CASNVPGTGSYEQYF; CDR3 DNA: TGTGCCAGCAACGTCCCGGGGACAGGGTCCTACGAGCAGTACTTC
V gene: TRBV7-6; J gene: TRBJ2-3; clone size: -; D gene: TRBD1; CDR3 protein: CASSFGTADTQYF; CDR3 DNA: TGTGCCAGCAGCTTCGGGACAGCAGATACGCAGTATTTT
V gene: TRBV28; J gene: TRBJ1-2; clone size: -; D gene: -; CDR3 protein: CASSLTVSNYGYTF; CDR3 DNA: TGTGCCAGCAGTTTAACGGTTTCTAACTATGGCTACACCTTC
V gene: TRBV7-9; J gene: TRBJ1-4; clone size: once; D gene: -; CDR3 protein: CASSPPGHPNEKLFF; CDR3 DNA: TGTGCCAGCAGCCCACCGGGACACCCTAATGAAAAACTGTTTTTT
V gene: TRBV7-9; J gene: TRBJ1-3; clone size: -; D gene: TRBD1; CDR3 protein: CASSLAHGGNRGYGNTIYF; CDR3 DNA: TGTGCCAGCAGCTTAGCGCACGGTGGAAACAGGGGGTACGGAAACACCATATATTTT
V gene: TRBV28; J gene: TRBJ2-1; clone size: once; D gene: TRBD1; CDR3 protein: CASRLQGASYNEQFF; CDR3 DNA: TGTGCCAGCAGGTTACAGGGGGCTTCCTACAATGAGCAGTTCTTC
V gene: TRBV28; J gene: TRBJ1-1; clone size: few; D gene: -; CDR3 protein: CASRTKAVGGITEAFF; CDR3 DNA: TGTGCCAGCAGGACGAAGGCGGTGGGGGGTATCACTGAAGCTTTCTTT
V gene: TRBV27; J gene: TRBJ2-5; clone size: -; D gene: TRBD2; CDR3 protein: CASSPSGYQETQYF; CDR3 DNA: TGTGCCAGCAGTCCTAGCGGCTACCAAGAGACCCAGTACTTC
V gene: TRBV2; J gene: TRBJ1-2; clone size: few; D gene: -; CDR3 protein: CASTIGGLGYTF; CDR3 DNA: TGTGCCAGCACCATCGGGGGGCTCGGCTACACCTTC
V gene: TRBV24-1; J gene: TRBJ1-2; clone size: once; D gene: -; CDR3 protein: CATSAQRGNGYTF; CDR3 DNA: TGTGCCACCAGTGCCCAAAGAGGTAATGGCTACACCTTC
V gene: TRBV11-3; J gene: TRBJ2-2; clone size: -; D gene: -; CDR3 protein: CASSLESDTGELFF; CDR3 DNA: TGTGCCAGCAGCTTAGAGTCAGACACCGGGGAGCTGTTTTTT
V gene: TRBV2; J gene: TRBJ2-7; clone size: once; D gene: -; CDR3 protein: CASKWSSYEQYF; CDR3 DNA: TGTGCCAGCAAGTGGAGCTCCTACGAGCAGTACTTC
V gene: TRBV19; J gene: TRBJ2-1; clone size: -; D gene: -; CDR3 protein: CASSIEAGPNEQFF; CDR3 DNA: TGTGCCAGTAGTATAGAGGCGGGCCCCAATGAGCAGTTCTTC
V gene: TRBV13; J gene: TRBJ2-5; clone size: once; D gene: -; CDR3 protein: CASSTGETQYF; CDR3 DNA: TGTGCCAGCAGCACCGGAGAGACCCAGTACTTC
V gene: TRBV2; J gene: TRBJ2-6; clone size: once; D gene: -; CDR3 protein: CASMESGANVLTF; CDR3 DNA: TGTGCCAGCATGGAGTCTGGGGCCAACGTCCTGACTTTC
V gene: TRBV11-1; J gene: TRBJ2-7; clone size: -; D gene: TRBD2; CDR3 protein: CASSSSSGTYEQYF; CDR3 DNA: TGTGCCAGCAGCTCTTCTAGCGGGACCTACGAGCAGTACTTC
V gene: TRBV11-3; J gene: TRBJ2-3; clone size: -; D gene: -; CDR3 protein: CASSFSGADTQYF; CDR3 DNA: TGTGCCAGCAGCTTTAGCGGAGCAGATACGCAGTATTTT
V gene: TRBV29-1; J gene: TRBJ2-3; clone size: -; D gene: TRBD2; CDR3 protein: CSVATGTSRSDTQYF; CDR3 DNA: TGCAGCGTTGCCACCGGGACTAGCCGATCAGATACGCAGTATTTT
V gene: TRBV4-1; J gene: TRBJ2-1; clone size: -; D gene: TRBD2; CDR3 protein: CASSQGTSGSLNEQFF; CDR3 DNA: TGCGCCAGCAGCCAAGGGACTAGCGGGTCTTTAAATGAGCAGTTCTTC
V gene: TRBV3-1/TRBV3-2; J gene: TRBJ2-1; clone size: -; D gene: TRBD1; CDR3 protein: CASSQNTGDYAQFF; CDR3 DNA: TGTGCCAGCAGCCAAAATACAGGGGATTACGCGCAGTTCTTC
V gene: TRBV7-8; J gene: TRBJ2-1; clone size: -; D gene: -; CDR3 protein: CASSFKGDWVAGPASEQFF; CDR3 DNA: TGTGCCAGCAGCTTCAAGGGGGATTGGGTAGCGGGCCCCGCTTCGGAGCAGTTCTTC
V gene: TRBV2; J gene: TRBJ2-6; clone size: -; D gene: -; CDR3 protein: CASSATGRGANVLTF; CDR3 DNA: TGTGCCAGCAGTGCGACAGGGAGGGGGGCCAACGTCCTGACTTTC
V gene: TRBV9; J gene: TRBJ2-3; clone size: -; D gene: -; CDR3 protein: CASSALPRGTDTQYF; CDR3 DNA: TGTGCCAGCAGCGCACTCCCTCGGGGCACAGATACGCAGTATTTT
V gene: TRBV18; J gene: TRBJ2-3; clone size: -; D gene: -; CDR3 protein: CASSLGRGVDTQYF; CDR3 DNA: TGTGCCAGCTCTCTCGGCAGGGGGGTAGATACGCAGTATTTT
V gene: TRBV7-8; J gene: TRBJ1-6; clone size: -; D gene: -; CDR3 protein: CASSLVNSYNSPLHF; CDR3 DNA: TGTGCCAGCAGCTTAGTAAACAGCTATAATTCACCCCTCCACTTT
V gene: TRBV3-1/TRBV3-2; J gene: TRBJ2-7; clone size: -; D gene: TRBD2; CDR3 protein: CASSWAGGASGGYEQYF; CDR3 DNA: TGTGCCAGCAGTTGGGCGGGAGGAGCTAGCGGTGGGTACGAGCAGTACTTC
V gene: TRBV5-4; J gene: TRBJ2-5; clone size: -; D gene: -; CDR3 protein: CASSLEVVPGETQYF; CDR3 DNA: TGTGCCAGCAGCTTGGAGGTGGTGCCGGGGGAGACCCAGTACTTC
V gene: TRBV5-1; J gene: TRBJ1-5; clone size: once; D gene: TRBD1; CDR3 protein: CASSRGTAPTEPQHF; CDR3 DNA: TGCGCCAGCAGCCGGGGGACAGCCCCTACGGAGCCCCAGCATTTT
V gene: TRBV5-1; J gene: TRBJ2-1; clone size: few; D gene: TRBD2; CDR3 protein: CASSFLGTNNEQFF; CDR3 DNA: TGCGCCAGCAGCTTTCTCGGGACTAACAATGAGCAGTTCTTC
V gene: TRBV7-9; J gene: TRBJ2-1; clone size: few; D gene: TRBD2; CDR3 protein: CASSLYEAGRDEQFF; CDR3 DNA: TGTGCCAGCAGCTTGTACGAAGCGGGAAGGGATGAGCAGTTCTTC
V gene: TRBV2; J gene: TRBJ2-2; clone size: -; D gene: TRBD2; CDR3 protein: CASSDWREINSGELFF; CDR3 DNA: TGTGCCAGCAGTGATTGGCGGGAGATAAATTCCGGGGAGCTGTTTTTT
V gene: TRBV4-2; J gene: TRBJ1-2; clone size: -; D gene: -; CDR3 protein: CASSQDAQDYGYTF; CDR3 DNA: TGTGCCAGCAGCCAAGATGCACAGGACTATGGCTACACCTTC
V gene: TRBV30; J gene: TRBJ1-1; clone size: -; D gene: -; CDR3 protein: CAWSPGSPTEAFF; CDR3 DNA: TGTGCCTGGAGTCCCGGGTCCCCCACTGAAGCTTTCTTT
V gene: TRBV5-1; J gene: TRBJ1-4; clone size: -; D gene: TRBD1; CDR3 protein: CASSPDRGGTNEKLFF; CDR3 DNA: TGCGCCAGCAGCCCGGACAGGGGTGGCACTAATGAAAAACTGTTTTTT
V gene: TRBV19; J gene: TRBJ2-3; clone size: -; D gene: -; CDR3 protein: CASTARTLTDTQYF; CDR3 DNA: TGTGCCAGTACCGCGCGGACTCTCACAGATACGCAGTATTTT
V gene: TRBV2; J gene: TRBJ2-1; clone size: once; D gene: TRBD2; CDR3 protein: CASSGLAAYNEQFF; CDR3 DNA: TGTGCCAGCAGCGGACTAGCGGCCTACAATGAGCAGTTCTTC
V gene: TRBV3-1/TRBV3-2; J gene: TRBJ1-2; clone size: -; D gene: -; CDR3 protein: CASSQPAGNGYTF; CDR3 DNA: TGTGCCAGCAGCCAGCCCGCAGGGAACGGCTACACCTTC
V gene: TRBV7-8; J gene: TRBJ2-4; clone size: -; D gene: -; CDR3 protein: CASSSGLLTIAKNIQYF; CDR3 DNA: TGTGCCAGCAGCTCCGGTTTACTAACCATAGCCAAAAACATTCAGTACTTC
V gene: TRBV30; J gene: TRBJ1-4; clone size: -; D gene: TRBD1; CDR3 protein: CAWSVRGPEKLFF; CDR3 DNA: TGTGCCTGGAGTGTAAGGGGGCCCGAAAAACTGTTTTTT
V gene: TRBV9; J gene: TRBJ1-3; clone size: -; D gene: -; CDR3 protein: CASSTGGASSGNTIYF; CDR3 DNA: TGTGCCAGCAGCACCGGAGGGGCCAGCTCTGGAAACACCATATATTTT
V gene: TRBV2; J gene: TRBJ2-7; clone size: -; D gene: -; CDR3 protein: CASSPQNEQYF; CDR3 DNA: TGTGCCAGCAGTCCCCAGAACGAGCAGTACTTC
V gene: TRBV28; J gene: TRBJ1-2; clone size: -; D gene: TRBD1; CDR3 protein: CASRNRQGDGYTF; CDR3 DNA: TGTGCCAGCAGAAACCGACAGGGTGATGGCTACACCTTC
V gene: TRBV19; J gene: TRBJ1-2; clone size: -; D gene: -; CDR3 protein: CASSTWQANYGYTF; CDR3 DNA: TGTGCCAGTAGTACCTGGCAGGCAAACTATGGCTACACCTTC